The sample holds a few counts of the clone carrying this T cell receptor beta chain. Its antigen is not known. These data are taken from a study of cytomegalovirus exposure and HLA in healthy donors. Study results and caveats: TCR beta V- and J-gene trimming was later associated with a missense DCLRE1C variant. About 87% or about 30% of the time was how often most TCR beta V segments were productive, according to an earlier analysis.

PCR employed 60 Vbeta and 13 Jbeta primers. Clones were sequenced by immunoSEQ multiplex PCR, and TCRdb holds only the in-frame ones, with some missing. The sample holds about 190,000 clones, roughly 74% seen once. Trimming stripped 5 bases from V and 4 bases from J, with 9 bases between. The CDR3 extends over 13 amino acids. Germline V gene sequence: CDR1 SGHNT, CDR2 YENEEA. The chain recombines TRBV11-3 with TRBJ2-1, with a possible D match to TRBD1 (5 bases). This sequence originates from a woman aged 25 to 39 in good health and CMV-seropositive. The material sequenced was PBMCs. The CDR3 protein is CASSPDIYNEQFF. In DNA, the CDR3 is TGTGCCAGCAGCCCGGACATTTACAATGAGCAGTTCTTC.